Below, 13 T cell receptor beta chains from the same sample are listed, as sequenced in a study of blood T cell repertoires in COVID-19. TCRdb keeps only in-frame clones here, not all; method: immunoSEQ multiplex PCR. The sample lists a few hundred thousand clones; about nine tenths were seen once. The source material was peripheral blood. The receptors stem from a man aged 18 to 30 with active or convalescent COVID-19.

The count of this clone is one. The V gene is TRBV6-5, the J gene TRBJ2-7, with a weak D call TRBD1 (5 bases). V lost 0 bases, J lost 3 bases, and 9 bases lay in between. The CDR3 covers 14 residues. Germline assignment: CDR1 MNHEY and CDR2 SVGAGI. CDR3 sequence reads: CASSYSRQYYEQYF. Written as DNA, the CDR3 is TGTGCCAGCAGTTACTCGAGACAGTACTACGAGCAGTACTTC.

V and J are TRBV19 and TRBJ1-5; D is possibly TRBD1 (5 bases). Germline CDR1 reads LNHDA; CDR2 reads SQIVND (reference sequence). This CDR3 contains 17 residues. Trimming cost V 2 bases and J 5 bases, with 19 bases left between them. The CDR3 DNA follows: TGTGCCAGTAGTATAATTTGGGTCAGGACACTGGATCAGCCCCAGCATTTT. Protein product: CASSIIWVRTLDQPQHF.

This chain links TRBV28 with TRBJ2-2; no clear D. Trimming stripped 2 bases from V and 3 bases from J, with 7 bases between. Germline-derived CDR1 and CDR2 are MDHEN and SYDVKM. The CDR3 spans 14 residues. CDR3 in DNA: TGTGCCAGCAGTTTAAATTTAGACACCGGGGAGCTGTTTTTT. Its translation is CASSLNLDTGELFF.

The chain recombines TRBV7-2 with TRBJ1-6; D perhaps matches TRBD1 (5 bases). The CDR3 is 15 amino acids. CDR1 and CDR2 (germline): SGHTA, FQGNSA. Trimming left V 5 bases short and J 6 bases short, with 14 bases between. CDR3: CASSTAGTTNSPLHF. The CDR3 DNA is TGTGCCAGCAGCACTGCCGGGACTACTAATTCACCCCTCCACTTT.

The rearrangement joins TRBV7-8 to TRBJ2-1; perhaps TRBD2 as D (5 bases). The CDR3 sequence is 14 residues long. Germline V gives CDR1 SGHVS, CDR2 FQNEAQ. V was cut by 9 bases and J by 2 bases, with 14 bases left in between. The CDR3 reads CASARAAAYNEQFF. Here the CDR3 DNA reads TGTGCCAGTGCACGGGCAGCGGCCTACAATGAGCAGTTCTTC.

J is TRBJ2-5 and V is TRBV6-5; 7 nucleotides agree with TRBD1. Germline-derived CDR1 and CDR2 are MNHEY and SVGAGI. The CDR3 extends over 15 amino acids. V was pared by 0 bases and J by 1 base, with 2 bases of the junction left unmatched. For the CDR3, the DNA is TGTGCCAGCAGTTACTCGAGGACAGGCCAAGAGACCCAGTACTTC. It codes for CASSYSRTGQETQYF.

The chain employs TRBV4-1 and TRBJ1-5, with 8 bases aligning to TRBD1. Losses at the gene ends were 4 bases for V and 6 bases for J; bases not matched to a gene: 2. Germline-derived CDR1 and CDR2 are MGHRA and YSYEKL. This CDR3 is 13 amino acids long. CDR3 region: CASSPGGGQPQHF. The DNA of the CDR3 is TGCGCCAGCAGCCCAGGGGGCGGTCAGCCCCAGCATTTT.

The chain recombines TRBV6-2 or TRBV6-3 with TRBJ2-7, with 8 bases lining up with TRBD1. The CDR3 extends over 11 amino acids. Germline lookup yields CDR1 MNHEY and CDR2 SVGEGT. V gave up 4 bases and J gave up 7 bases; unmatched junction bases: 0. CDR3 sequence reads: CASSWTGEQYF. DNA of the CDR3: TGTGCCAGCAGTTGGACAGGGGAGCAGTACTTC.

CDR3 nucleotide sequence: TGCGCCAGCAGCCCCCCCGGAACAGGGTTAGGGGAGACCCAGTACTTC. As protein: CASSPPGTGLGETQYF. This chain uses TRBV5-1 with TRBJ2-5; possibly TRBD1 for D (6 bases). CDR1 SGHRS and CDR2 YFSETQ come from the germline V gene. The CDR3 has 16 residues. V dropped 4 bases and J dropped 5 bases, with 21 bases sitting between them. The full variable domain, its missing parts supplied by reference TRBV5-1 and TRBJ2-5, is KAGVTQTPRYLIKTRGQQVTLSCSPISGHRSVSWYQQTPGQGLQFLFEYFSETQRNKGNFPGRFSGRQFSNSRSEMNVSTLELGDSALYLCASSPPGTGLGETQYFGPGTRLLVL.

The CDR3 spells CASSPKAGRESDTQYF. CDR3 coding DNA: TGTGCCAGCAGCCCGAAGGCGGGGAGGGAGTCAGATACGCAGTATTTT. The chain uses TRBV7-4 and TRBJ2-3; 7 bases line up with TRBD2. The V segment lost 5 bases and the J segment 4 bases; nucleotides outside the gene matches: 12. This CDR3 comprises 16 residues. Per the germline V gene, CDR1 is SGHVT and CDR2 is SQSDAQ.

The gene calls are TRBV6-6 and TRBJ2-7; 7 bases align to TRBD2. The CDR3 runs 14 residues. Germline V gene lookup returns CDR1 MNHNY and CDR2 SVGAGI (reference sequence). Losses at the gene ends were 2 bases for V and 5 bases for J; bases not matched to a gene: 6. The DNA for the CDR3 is TGTGCCAGCAGTTACAGGGACTACCAACACGAGCAGTACTTC. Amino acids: CASSYRDYQHEQYF.

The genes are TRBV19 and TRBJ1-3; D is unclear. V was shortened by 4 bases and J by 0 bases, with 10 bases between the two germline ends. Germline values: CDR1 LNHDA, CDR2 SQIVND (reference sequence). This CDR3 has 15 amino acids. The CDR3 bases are TGTGCCAGTAGTAGCTTAACCAGCTCTGGAAACACCATATATTTT. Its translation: CASSSLTSSGNTIYF.

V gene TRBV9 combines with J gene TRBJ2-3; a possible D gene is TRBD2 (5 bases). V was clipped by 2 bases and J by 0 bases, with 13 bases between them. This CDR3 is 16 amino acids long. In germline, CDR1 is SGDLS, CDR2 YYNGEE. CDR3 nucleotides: TGTGCCAGCAGCGTCCCACTTAGCGCTAGCACAGATACGCAGTATTTT. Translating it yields CASSVPLSASTDTQYF.